This T cell receptor (beta chain) was sequenced in a study of OX40 agonist ivuxolimab in advanced cancers. TCRdb's copy holds only in-frame clones and misses some; the assay was immunoSEQ multiplex PCR. Of more than 95,000 clones listed, around 94% are singletons. Study outcomes and limitations: Fewer expanded clones were found on average in CD4+ than in CD8+ T cells.

Regarding this clone: Its antigen is unknown.

V was shortened by 6 bases and J by 2 bases, with 4 bases between the two germline ends. From germline, CDR1 is SGHVS and CDR2 FNYEAQ. The CDR3 loop spans 11 amino acids. This chain joins TRBV7-6 and TRBJ2-5; D gene unclear. The sequence was collected from an adult with an advanced solid tumor such as melanoma, head and neck, liver or kidney cancer. This sample comprised CD4+ or CD8+ T cells sorted from blood, obtained in a trial of the OX40 agonist ivuxolimab. The chain's CDR3 is CASSQQETQYF. CDR3 nucleotides: TGTGCCAGCAGTCAGCAAGAGACCCAGTACTTC. The full variable domain, completed using reference TRBV7-6 and TRBJ2-5, is GAGVSQSPRYKVTKRGQDVALRCDPISGHVSLYWYRQALGQGPEFLTYFNYEAQQDKSGLPNDRFSAERPEGSISTLTIQRTEQRDSAMYRCASSQQETQYFGPGTRLLVL.